The T cell receptor (beta chain) under discussion was sequenced for a study of T cell responses to AZD1222 COVID-19 vaccine. Study findings and constraints: At baseline, just five to seven AZD1222 recipients tested seropositive. Repertoires were obtained solely post-peak T cell response. Clonal diversity was possibly underestimated, and the donors were mostly white British, with more females. Reportedly, nearly half of unique spike TCRs recognized epitopes outside B.1.351/B.1.1.7 mutations.

Note on this clone: The antigen is not known.

Only in-frame clones appear in the TCRdb table, and some are missing; sequencing was by immunoSEQ multiplex PCR. The table records 70,000 to 95,000 clones, roughly nine tenths of them present only once. The CDR3 contains 15 residues. Germline lookup yields CDR1 LNHDA and CDR2 SQIVND (reference sequence). The V and J ends lost 4 bases and 0 bases respectively, with 9 bases between them. This TCR came from an adult in good health. The specimen comprised peripheral blood, sampled on day 0 of MenACWY control vaccination. The rearrangement links TRBV19 to TRBJ2-2, with D maybe TRBD2 (6 bases). The CDR3 nucleotides read TGTGCCAGTAGTACCCGGGACTCGAACACCGGGGAGCTGTTTTTT. Protein: CASSTRDSNTGELFF.